Sequencing of this T cell receptor (beta chain) was carried out in a study of regulatory T cells in long-lasting Graves disease. Researchers made TCR beta libraries by using iRepertoire HTBI primers and running Arm-PCR on CDR3 regions. TCRdb fed the multiplex PCR reads into MiXCR, producing one record per CDR3 protein. The sample holds approximately 490,000 distinct CDR3 sequences; roughly 16% are singletons and the top ten take 10% to 15%. As to time point: newly diagnosed GD, antithyroid drugs for less than 3 months. RNA from PBMCs was the source of the TCR library. The peripheral blood volume drawn was approximately 9.5 milliliters, and it was collected into EDTA tubes. This clonotype was seen at least ten times. Antigen unknown. Study-wide results and caveats: Those with persistent Graves' had less TCR diversity than newly diagnosed patients.

CDR1 and CDR2 from the germline V gene are SGHAT and FQNNGV. Unmatched junction bases numbered 3, after V lost 4 bases and J lost 1 base. CDR3 length: 14 amino acids. The sample also formed part of further work on T cells in Graves' hyperthyroidism and ophthalmopathy. That source notes: An absence of ophthalmopathy progression within 18 months meant stable Graves' hyperthyroidism. During a first-round RT-PCR of the TCR CDR3, the HTBI primer set was used.

The genes are TRBV11-2 and TRBJ2-5; 7 bases are shared with TRBD1. The sequence was obtained from a man aged 35 to 55 with Graves disease. The specimen was peripheral blood mononuclear cells (PBMCs), collected at new diagnosis, from a patient treated with antithyroid drugs. Here the CDR3 DNA reads TGTGCCAGCAGCTCCACAGGGGCCCAAGAGACCCAGTACTTC. This gives the protein CASSSTGAQETQYF.